A single sample is the source of the 21 T cell receptor beta chains below, sequenced in a study of T cell responses to AZD1222 COVID-19 vaccine. Method: immunoSEQ multiplex PCR; TCRdb's copy keeps in-frame clones and lacks some. Among over 150,000 clones listed, 87% were seen once. The sequencing here drew on peripheral blood, taken on day 0 of AZD1222 vaccination. The source is an adult in good health.

The genes are TRBV30 and TRBJ1-2; weak D call: TRBD1 (5 bases). V was trimmed by 2 bases and J by 0 bases, leaving 13 bases between them. Germline CDR1 reads GTSNPN; CDR2 reads SVGIG (reference sequence). The CDR3 is 15 amino acids. Here the CDR3 reads CAWSHRGTANYGYTF. In nucleotides, the CDR3 is TGTGCCTGGAGTCACCGGGGGACGGCTAACTATGGCTACACCTTC. The full variable domain, its missing parts supplied by reference TRBV30 and TRBJ1-2, is SQTIHQWPATLVQPVGSPLSLECTVEGTSNPNLYWYRQAAGRGLQLLFYSVGIGQISSEVPQNLSASRPQDRQFILSSKKLLLSDSGFYLCAWSHRGTANYGYTFGSGTRLTVV.

This chain links TRBV5-8 with TRBJ1-1, with a weak D call TRBD1 (6 bases). V was shortened by 4 bases and J by 4 bases, with 20 bases between the two germline ends. This CDR3 contains 16 residues. CDR1 is SGHTS, CDR2 YDEGEE, per germline. The CDR3 loop is CASSPLNGGPGTEAFF. CDR3 coding DNA: TGTGCCAGCAGCCCCCTCAATGGGGGGCCCGGCACTGAAGCTTTCTTT.

The V and J genes are TRBV29-1 and TRBJ1-1, with unresolved D. Trimming removed 7 bases at V and 0 bases at J, with 12 bases between. This CDR3 spans 13 amino acids. Looked up from germline, CDR1 is SQVTM and CDR2 is ANQGSEA. CDR3 in amino acids: CSARAGLNTEAFF. DNA for the CDR3: TGCAGCGCCCGGGCGGGGTTGAACACTGAAGCTTTCTTT.

This sequence joins TRBV5-1 and TRBJ1-1; D not resolved. The CDR3 consists of 15 residues. Deletions cut 0 bases from V and 0 bases from J, with 9 bases between. Germline-derived CDR1 and CDR2 are SGHRS and YFSETQ. The CDR3 DNA reads TGCGCCAGCAGCTTGGCCGTAGGGTTGAACACTGAAGCTTTCTTT. It codes for CASSLAVGLNTEAFF.

The V call is TRBV29-1, the J call TRBJ1-1; D call uncertain. The V gene lost 5 bases and the J gene lost 1 base, with 5 bases spanning the gap. The CDR3 sequence is 11 residues long. Germline CDR1 reads SQVTM; CDR2 reads ANQGSEA. The CDR3 is CSVPQNTEAFF. The CDR3 region has the DNA TGCAGCGTTCCCCAGAACACTGAAGCTTTCTTT.

This chain uses TRBV27 with TRBJ1-1; no firm D call. The CDR3 is 13 residues long. Germline CDR1 is MNHEY and CDR2 is SMNVEV (reference sequence). Trimming cost V 2 bases and J 0 bases, with 4 bases left between them. The CDR3 DNA follows: TGTGCCAGCAGTTTAATCGTGAACACTGAAGCTTTCTTT. Its protein is CASSLIVNTEAFF.

This clone was seen a few times. V gene TRBV19 combines with J gene TRBJ1-1; D call uncertain. The germline V gene encodes CDR1 LNHDA and CDR2 SQIVND (reference sequence). Trimming took off 5 bases at V and 3 bases at J, with 19 bases between the two ends. The CDR3 covers 16 residues. The CDR3 nucleotides are TGTGCCAGTAGTGCCCCACTCCCGGGCGGGGACACTGAAGCTTTCTTT. This encodes CASSAPLPGGDTEAFF.

This rearrangement joins TRBV6-4 to TRBJ2-1, with D possibly TRBD1 on 5 matching bases. The germline V and J ends were trimmed by 2 bases and 3 bases, with 5 bases remaining between them. The CDR3 sequence is 13 residues long. Germline lookup yields CDR1 MRHNA and CDR2 SNTAGT. The chain's CDR3 is CASSDDSYNEQFF. CDR3 nucleotide sequence: TGTGCCAGCAGTGACGACAGCTACAATGAGCAGTTCTTC.

This clone is a singleton in its sample. The genes are TRBV7-8 and TRBJ1-6; TRBD1 agrees at 8 bases. The CDR3 runs 15 residues. V lost 1 base, J lost 9 bases, and 5 bases stayed unmatched. Germline values: CDR1 SGHVS, CDR2 FQNEAQ. CDR3 coding DNA: TGTGCCAGCAGCTTAGTTACAGGGGGTACTTCACCCCTCCACTTT. This codes for CASSLVTGGTSPLHF.

This clone was seen only once. The chain couples TRBV5-1 to TRBJ2-7; 10 bases are a match to TRBD1. CDR1 and CDR2 (germline): SGHRS, YFSETQ. The trim removed 3 bases at V and 6 bases at J, leaving 9 bases unmatched. This CDR3 has 15 residues. Written as DNA, the CDR3 is TGCGCCAGCAGCTGGATGACAGGGGGCCGCTCCGAGCAGTACTTC. Translating gives CASSWMTGGRSEQYF.

V usage is TRBV20-1 and J usage is TRBJ2-7, with TRBD1 identical over 7 bases. The CDR3 has 12 amino acids. J gave up 4 bases and V 3 bases, and 3 bases lay outside the gene matches. From germline, CDR1 is DFQATT and CDR2 SNEGSKA (reference sequence). In DNA form, the CDR3 reads TGCAGTGCTAGTTGGGACAGATACGAGCAGTACTTC. The encoded protein is CSASWDRYEQYF.

The chain links TRBV20-1 to TRBJ2-1, with TRBD2 matching 10 bases. J gave up 4 bases and V 3 bases, and 9 bases lay outside the gene matches. CDR3 length equals 16 residues. Germline V gene lookup returns CDR1 DFQATT and CDR2 SNEGSKA (reference sequence). The DNA of the CDR3 is TGCAGTGCTAGTCTCCCACCGGGACTAGCGTACAATGAGCAGTTCTTC. It is translated as CSASLPPGLAYNEQFF.

The chain couples TRBV18 to TRBJ2-7, with 7 bases fitting TRBD2. Germline assignment: CDR1 KGHSH and CDR2 LQKENI. With V trimmed by 3 bases and J by 6 bases, 11 bases remained unmatched. This CDR3 spans 15 amino acids. The CDR3 DNA sequence: TGTGCCAGCTCACCGCCGGGGGGTACTAGGTTCGAGCAGTACTTC. Its translation: CASSPPGGTRFEQYF.

The chain has TRBV5-1 and TRBJ1-6, with D maybe TRBD1 (5 bases). The germline V gene encodes CDR1 SGHRS and CDR2 YFSETQ. The ends were cut back, 6 bases at V and 8 bases at J, with 9 bases in the middle. The CDR3 has 12 amino acids. CDR3 in DNA: TGCGCCAGCACGGACATAGATTCACCCCTCCACTTT. Translated, it gives CASTDIDSPLHF.

This sequence joins TRBV7-9 and TRBJ2-1, with 11 bases lining up with TRBD2. Per the germline V gene, CDR1 is SEHNR and CDR2 is FQNEAQ (reference sequence). The CDR3 consists of 16 residues. V was clipped by 8 bases and J by 6 bases; unmatched bases: 12. CDR3 protein: CASQRWGTSGINEQFF. The CDR3 DNA is TGTGCCAGCCAACGGTGGGGGACTAGCGGAATCAATGAGCAGTTCTTC.

This clone was counted once. The chain uses TRBV19 and TRBJ1-4, with 7 nucleotides matching TRBD1. This CDR3 contains 15 residues. Germline V gives CDR1 LNHDA, CDR2 SQIVND (reference sequence). V was clipped by 5 bases and J by 0 bases; unmatched bases: 3. CDR3 coding DNA: TGTGCCAGTAGTCCCGGGACAGCAACTAATGAAAAACTGTTTTTT. Residues: CASSPGTATNEKLFF.

Only a few counts were recorded for this clone. The J gene is TRBJ1-1, the V gene TRBV3-1 (or the pseudogene TRBV3-2); D is ambiguous. Trimming stripped 3 bases from V and 0 bases from J, with 11 bases between. The germline gives CDR1 LGHDT, CDR2 YNNKEL (reference sequence). The CDR3 sequence is 15 residues long. The CDR3: CASSHLRLMNTEAFF. The CDR3 bases are TGTGCCAGCAGCCATTTACGGCTTATGAACACTGAAGCTTTCTTT.

This clone was seen a handful of times. This sequence joins TRBV24-1 and TRBJ1-4, with 9 bases fitting TRBD1. Per the germline V gene, CDR1 is KGHDR and CDR2 is SFDVKD. Trimming cost V 4 bases and J 6 bases; bases outside gene matches: 5. CDR3 length equals 15 residues. The CDR3 region has the DNA TGTGCCACCAGTGACCACAGGGGGCGGGATGAAAAACTGTTTTTT. Its protein is CATSDHRGRDEKLFF.

This sequence joins TRBV7-2 and TRBJ2-2; D gene ambiguous. Germline V lookup: CDR1 SGHTA, CDR2 FQGNSA. The CDR3 totals 15 residues. Trimming pared 7 bases from V and 4 bases from J, leaving 16 bases between. CDR3 DNA: TGTGCCAGCAACCCCGCACTGGGATCCACCGGGGAGCTGTTTTTT. Its protein is CASNPALGSTGELFF.

This chain joins TRBV24-1 and TRBJ2-1; D might be TRBD2 (5 bases). The ends were cut back, 3 bases at V and 12 bases at J, with 14 bases in the middle. This CDR3 contains 13 residues. Germline CDR1 KGHDR, CDR2 SFDVKD. CDR3 residues: CATSDQDSTGQFF. CDR3 in DNA: TGTGCCACCAGTGATCAGGACTCTACGGGGCAGTTCTTC.

This clone was picked up one time. The chain joins TRBV28 to TRBJ2-7; 11 bases fit TRBD1. The length of the CDR3 is 14 residues. J lost 5 bases, V lost 4 bases, and 4 bases had no gene match. The germline V gene has CDR1 MDHEN and CDR2 SYDVKM. In DNA form, the CDR3 reads TGTGCCAGCAGTTCCCTGGGACAGGGGGACGAGCAGTACTTC. Translated: CASSSLGQGDEQYF.